This T cell receptor (beta chain) originates from a study of STAT5B mutations in CD4+ large granular lymphocyte leukemia. This clone showed up just a few times. Profiling relied on immunoSEQ multiplex PCR, and the TCRdb table lists in-frame clones only, not all of them. The repertoire holds 35,000 to 40,000 clones, with over 75% as singletons. The TCR was taken from a human donor in good health. The sequenced sample consisted of CD4+ T cells from blood buffy coats.

CDR3 coding DNA: TGTGCCAGCAGCTTAGCGGGGGGAAACAATGAGCAGTTCTTC. This translates into CASSLAGGNNEQFF. The chain has TRBV9 and TRBJ2-1, with TRBD2 identical over 10 bases. This CDR3 region has 14 residues. CDR1 and CDR2 (germline): SGDLS, YYNGEE. J gave up 5 bases and V 4 bases, and 3 bases lay outside the gene matches.